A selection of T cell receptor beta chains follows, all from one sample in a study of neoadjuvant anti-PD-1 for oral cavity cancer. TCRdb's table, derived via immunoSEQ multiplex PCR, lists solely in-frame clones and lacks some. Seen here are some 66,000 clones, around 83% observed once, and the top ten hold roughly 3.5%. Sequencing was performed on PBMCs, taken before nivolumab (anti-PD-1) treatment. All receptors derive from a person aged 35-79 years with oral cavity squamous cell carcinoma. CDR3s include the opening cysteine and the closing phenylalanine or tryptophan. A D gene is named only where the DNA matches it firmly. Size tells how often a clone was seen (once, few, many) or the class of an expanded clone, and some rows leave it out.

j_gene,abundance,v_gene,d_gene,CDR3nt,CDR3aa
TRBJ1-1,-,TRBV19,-,TGTGCCAGTACCCAGTCTCAGAACACTGAAGCTTTCTTT,CASTQSQNTEAFF
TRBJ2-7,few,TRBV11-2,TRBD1,TGTGCCAGCAGAGCCCCAGGGGGTTACTCCTACGAGCAGTACTTC,CASRAPGGYSYEQYF
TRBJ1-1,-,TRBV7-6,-,TGTGCCAGCAGCTTAGGACAGAGCACTGAAGCTTTCTTT,CASSLGQSTEAFF
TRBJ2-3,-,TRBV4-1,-,TGCGCCAGCAGCCAAATAGGGGTCACAGATACGCAGTATTTT,CASSQIGVTDTQYF
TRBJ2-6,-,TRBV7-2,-,TGTGCCAGCAGCACGGCAGGGACCGGGGCCAACGTCCTGACTTTC,CASSTAGTGANVLTF
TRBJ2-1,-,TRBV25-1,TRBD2,TGTGCCAGCAGACTAGCGGGAGCCTACAATGAGCAGTTCTTC,CASRLAGAYNEQFF
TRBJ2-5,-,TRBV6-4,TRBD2,TGTGCCAGCAGTGAGACTAGCGGGAGGGCCCGAGAGACCCAGTACTTC,CASSETSGRARETQYF
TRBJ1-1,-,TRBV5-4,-,TGTGCCAGCAGCTCCCTCCGGGCCTACGGCGCTGAAGCTTTCTTT,CASSSLRAYGAEAFF
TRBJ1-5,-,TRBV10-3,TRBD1,TGTGCCACCGAACAGGGGGTTAATCAGCCCCAGCATTTT,CATEQGVNQPQHF
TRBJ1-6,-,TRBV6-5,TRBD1,TGTGCCAGCAGTTACCAGACAGGGTTATCACCCCTCCACTTT,CASSYQTGLSPLHF
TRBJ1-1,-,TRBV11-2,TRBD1,TGTGCCAGCAGCTCTTACAGGGGCCGGGGGAACACTGAAGCTTTCTTT,CASSSYRGRGNTEAFF
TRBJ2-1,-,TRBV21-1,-,TGTGCCAGCAGCAAAGGACTAGCGGGAGAAGGCCCCTACAATGAGCAGTTCTTC,CASSKGLAGEGPYNEQFF
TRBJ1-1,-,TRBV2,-,TGTGCCAGCATCAGCCCAGGGAAAACTGAAGCTTTCTTT,CASISPGKTEAFF
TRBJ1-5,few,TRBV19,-,TGTGCCAGTAGTAAACAGGGAATGCAGCCCCAGCATTTT,CASSKQGMQPQHF
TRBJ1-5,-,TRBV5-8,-,TGTGCCAGCAGCTTGCGGGTGGGAAAAAAGGGCAATCAGCCCCAGCATTTT,CASSLRVGKKGNQPQHF
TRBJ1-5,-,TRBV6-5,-,TGTGCCAGCAGTTATATAGGGTGGGGTCAGCCCCAGCATTTT,CASSYIGWGQPQHF
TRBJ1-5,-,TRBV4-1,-,TGCGCCAGCAGCCAAGCCCAGGGACCTCAGCCCCAGCATTTT,CASSQAQGPQPQHF
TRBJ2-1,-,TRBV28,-,TGTGCCAGCAGTCCGGTACAGGGAAAGGGGGTCTACAATGAGCAGTTCTTC,CASSPVQGKGVYNEQFF
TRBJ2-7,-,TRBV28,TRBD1,TGTGCCAGCAGGTCCCGCAGGGGGCGAGGACGGGGGTATTACGAGCAGTACTTC,CASRSRRGRGRGYYEQYF
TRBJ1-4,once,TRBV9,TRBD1,TGTGCCAGCAGCCGGACAGGGACTAGGACTAATGAAAAACTGTTTTTT,CASSRTGTRTNEKLFF
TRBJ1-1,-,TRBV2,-,TGTGCCAGCATGTTTGGTCAAAGGGGGTTGAGGAACACTGAAGCTTTCTTT,CASMFGQRGLRNTEAFF
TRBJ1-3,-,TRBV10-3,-,TGTGCCACACCCTCGGGTGGAAACACCATATATTTT,CATPSGGNTIYF
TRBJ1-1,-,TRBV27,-,TGTGCCAGCAGTTTCCGGGGGACCAACACTGAAGCTTTCTTT,CASSFRGTNTEAFF
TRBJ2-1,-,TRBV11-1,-,TGTGCCAGCAGCGCCCTGCAGGGTAGTAACAATGAGCAGTTCTTC,CASSALQGSNNEQFF
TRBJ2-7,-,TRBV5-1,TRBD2,TGCGCCAGCAGCTTGTGGACTAGCGGGAGGATAAACGAGCAGTACTTC,CASSLWTSGRINEQYF
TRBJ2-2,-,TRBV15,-,TGTGCCACCCGAGAGACCGGGGAGCTGTTTTTT,CATRETGELFF
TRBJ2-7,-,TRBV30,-,TGTGCCTGGGATGGAGAAGAGGAGGTCAGCCACTACGAGCAGTACTTC,CAWDGEEEVSHYEQYF
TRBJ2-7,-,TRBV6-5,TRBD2,TGTGCCAGCACTACGCGGGAGGGTACCTACGAGCAGTACTTC,CASTTREGTYEQYF
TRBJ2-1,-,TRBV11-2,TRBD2,TGTGCCAGCAGCTTAGCACTAGCGGCCGAAATTACCTTATACAATGAGCAGTTCTTC,CASSLALAAEITLYNEQFF
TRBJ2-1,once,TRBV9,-,TGTGCCAGCAGCGACCGGACTGATACCTACAATGAGCAGTTCTTC,CASSDRTDTYNEQFF
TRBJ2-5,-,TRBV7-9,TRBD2,TGTGCCAGCAGCTACCCTAGCGGGAGGGCCTCGGAGACCCAGTACTTC,CASSYPSGRASETQYF
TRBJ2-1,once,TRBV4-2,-,TGTGCCAGCAGCCAAGGGGACGGCTACAATGAGCAGTTCTTC,CASSQGDGYNEQFF
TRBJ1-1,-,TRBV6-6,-,TGTGCCAGCACCCCCGGGGGCACTGAAGCTTTCTTT,CASTPGGTEAFF
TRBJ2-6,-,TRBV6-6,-,TGTGCCACCGCGGGTGCTAGCTCTGGGGCCAACGTCCTGACTTTC,CATAGASSGANVLTF
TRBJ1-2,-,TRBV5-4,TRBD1,TGTGCCAGCAGCCCGGGGACAGGGGATCAATATGGCTACACCTTC,CASSPGTGDQYGYTF
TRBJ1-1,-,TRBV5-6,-,TGTGCCAGCAGCTTGTTGGAACTGAACACTGAAGCTTTCTTT,CASSLLELNTEAFF
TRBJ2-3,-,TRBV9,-,TGTGCCAGCAGCCCCCTTCTTTGGGAGTGGAGTGGAGATACGCAGTATTTT,CASSPLLWEWSGDTQYF
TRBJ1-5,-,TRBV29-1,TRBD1,TGCAGCGTTTCGACAGGGACTCAGCAGCCCCAGCATTTT,CSVSTGTQQPQHF
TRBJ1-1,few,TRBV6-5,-,TGTGCCAGCAGTTCCCCGGACAGGAACACTGAAGCTTTCTTT,CASSSPDRNTEAFF
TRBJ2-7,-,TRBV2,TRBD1,TGTGCCAGCAGTGAGGGGACAGGTGGCTCCTACGAGCAGTACTTC,CASSEGTGGSYEQYF
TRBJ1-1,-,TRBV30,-,TGTGCCTGGAGTGTAGCCGGGAAGAGCACTGAAGCTTTCTTT,CAWSVAGKSTEAFF
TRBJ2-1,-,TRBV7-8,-,TGTGCCAGCAGCGACTATGAACAGGGCTACTACAATGAGCAGTTCTTC,CASSDYEQGYYNEQFF